A selection of T cell receptor beta chains follows, all from one sample in a study of cytomegalovirus exposure and HLA in healthy donors. TCRdb's table, derived via immunoSEQ multiplex PCR, lists solely in-frame clones and lacks some. This sample has over 100,000 clones, with approximately 79% found just once. The specimen was PBMCs. The source is a man aged 50 or older in good health and CMV-seropositive. Both conserved end residues are part of each CDR3. The D gene is left open where the match is weak. Part of the rows lack a size; the others show once, few, many or a class for expanded clones.

clone size	V gene	D gene	J gene	CDR3 protein
-	TRBV7-3	TRBD2	TRBJ2-1	CASSLNSRLVAGGEQFF
-	TRBV19	-	TRBJ1-1	CASRDPGEAPDTEAFF
-	TRBV4-1	-	TRBJ1-1	CASSQEGARVTEAFF
-	TRBV7-2	TRBD2	TRBJ2-7	CASRFGGGGSYEQYF
-	TRBV7-9	-	TRBJ1-2	CASSLETARNYGYTF
-	TRBV6-5	TRBD1	TRBJ2-7	CASRPGQGSYEQYF
-	TRBV29-1	-	TRBJ1-3	CSGELGNTIYF
-	TRBV10-3	-	TRBJ2-6	CASRPGEGANVLTF
once	TRBV5-1	TRBD1	TRBJ2-1	CASSSTRGPYNEQFF
-	TRBV4-1	TRBD1	TRBJ1-2	CASSPIPGQGDVTF
once	TRBV2	-	TRBJ1-6	CASSVDARSPLHF
few	TRBV4-3	-	TRBJ2-4	CASSQEARGIKNIQYF
few	TRBV10-1	-	TRBJ1-1	CASTQENTEAFF
-	TRBV29-1	TRBD2	TRBJ2-2	CSVRRGYTGELFF
-	TRBV7-9	-	TRBJ2-2	CSSSSPKLNTGELFF
-	TRBV29-1	-	TRBJ2-2	CSVGSLYPGELFF
few	TRBV4-1	TRBD1	TRBJ2-5	CASSQQDRGTQETQYF
once	TRBV7-2	-	TRBJ2-7	CASSFRVGGLPYEQYF
-	TRBV6-5	TRBD1	TRBJ1-2	CASRSPGQTNYGYTF
-	TRBV28	TRBD2	TRBJ2-1	CASSLLAGVGNEQFF
-	TRBV2	-	TRBJ2-5	CASSVSRVGETQYF
-	TRBV2	-	TRBJ2-4	CAIRQELAKNIQYF
-	TRBV5-4	TRBD2	TRBJ2-7	CASSFGVQRDYEQYF
-	TRBV2	TRBD2	TRBJ2-3	CASSEKLAGVTDTQYF
-	TRBV4-1	-	TRBJ1-5	CASSPNQGRQINQPQHF
-	TRBV6-1	-	TRBJ1-4	CASSLSGSSNEKLFF
-	TRBV4-2	TRBD1	TRBJ2-3	CASSPQTGRTDTQYF
-	TRBV25-1	-	TRBJ1-1	CASSDPFRGSEAFF
-	TRBV5-6	-	TRBJ2-1	CASRAKGQGPGNEQFF
-	TRBV9	TRBD2	TRBJ2-1	CASSPRTSGSIYEQFF
-	TRBV7-6	TRBD1	TRBJ2-7	CASSRADRAEQYF
once	TRBV18	TRBD1	TRBJ1-1	CASSRQGGTTLTEAFF
-	TRBV18	-	TRBJ1-1	CASSPAIGRDTEAFF
-	TRBV5-1	TRBD2	TRBJ2-1	CASSDTSGSSEQFF
few	TRBV2	TRBD1	TRBJ1-6	CASSERGHVNSPLHF
-	TRBV11-3	-	TRBJ1-1	CASSYSRGTEAFF
-	TRBV6-1	-	TRBJ1-1	CASSETENTEAFF
-	TRBV19	TRBD1	TRBJ1-1	CASSSLRGHTEAFF
few	TRBV5-1	-	TRBJ2-2	CASSLTGLNTGELFF